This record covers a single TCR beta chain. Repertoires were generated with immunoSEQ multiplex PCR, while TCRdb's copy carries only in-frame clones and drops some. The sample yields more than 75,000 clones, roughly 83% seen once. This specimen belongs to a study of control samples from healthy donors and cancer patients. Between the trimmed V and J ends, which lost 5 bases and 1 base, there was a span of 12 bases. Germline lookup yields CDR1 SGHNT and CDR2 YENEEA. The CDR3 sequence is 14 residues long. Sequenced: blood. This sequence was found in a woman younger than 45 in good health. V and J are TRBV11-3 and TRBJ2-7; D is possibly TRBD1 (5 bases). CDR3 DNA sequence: TGTGCCAGCAGCCCGACAGCCAAATCCTACGAGCAGTACTTC. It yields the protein CASSPTAKSYEQYF.